This T cell receptor (beta chain) was retrieved from a study of T cell repertoires in cytomegalovirus infection. About the study: Well-studied HLA-B-restricted CMV epitopes were used in the study alongside recently identified HLA-C-restricted ones.

TCRdb re-derived calls from the reads in MiXCR, one entry per CDR3 protein. The sample contains about half a million distinct CDR3 sequences, around 35% of which appear only once. Note on this clonotype: Antigen specificity is unknown.

The receptor was derived from a human donor in good health (CMV status not recorded). Some clones in this sample may be carry-over from other donors' samples. Sequencing was performed on cultured PBMCs, taken from culture after CMV antigen stimulation.

The CDR3 nucleotides read TGTGCCAGCAGGTCCCCCTACGAGCAGTACTTC. Its translation is CASRSPYEQYF. The chain recombines TRBV6-1 with TRBJ2-7; D remains ambiguous. This CDR3 spans 11 amino acids. Germline V gene data show CDR1 as MNHNS and CDR2 as SASEGT. Trimming took off 6 bases at V and 2 bases at J, with 5 bases between the two ends.